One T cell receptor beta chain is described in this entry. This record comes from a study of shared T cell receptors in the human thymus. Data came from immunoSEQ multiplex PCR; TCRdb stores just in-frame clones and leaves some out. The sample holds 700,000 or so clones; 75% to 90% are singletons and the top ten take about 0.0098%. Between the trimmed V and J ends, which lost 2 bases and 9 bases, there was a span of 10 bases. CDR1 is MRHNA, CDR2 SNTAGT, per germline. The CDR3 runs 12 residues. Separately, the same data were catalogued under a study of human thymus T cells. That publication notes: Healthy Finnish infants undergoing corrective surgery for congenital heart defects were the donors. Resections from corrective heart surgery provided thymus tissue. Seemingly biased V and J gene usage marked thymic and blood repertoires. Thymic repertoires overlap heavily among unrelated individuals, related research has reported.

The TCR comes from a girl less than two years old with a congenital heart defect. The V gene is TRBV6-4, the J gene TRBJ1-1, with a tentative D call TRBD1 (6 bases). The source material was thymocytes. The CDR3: CASSDGGAQAFF. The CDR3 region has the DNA TGTGCCAGCAGTGACGGGGGGGCGCAAGCTTTCTTT.